This T cell receptor beta chain was captured by sequencing in a study of OX40 agonist ivuxolimab in advanced cancers. The wider study: Patients took ivuxolimab, an agonistic anti-OX40 (CD134) antibody. Dosing consisted of intravenous ivuxolimab at 0.01 to 10 mg/kg every 2 weeks.

Study observations and caveats: Partial responders treated at 0.1-3.0 mg/kg exhibited clonal expansion among the lowest measured. Within 6 weeks, CD4+ and CD8+ blood T cells expanded clonally at 0.1 to 3.0 mg/kg.

As regards this clone: Its antigen is currently unknown.

Germline values: CDR1 SEHNR, CDR2 FQNEAQ (reference sequence). V was pared by 5 bases and J by 0 bases, with 20 bases between. This CDR3 is 19 amino acids long. The table came from immunoSEQ multiplex PCR; TCRdb's copy has only in-frame clones and leaves some out. The sample lists about 51,000 clones; over 75% were seen once. This chain joins TRBV7-9 and TRBJ2-6; D possibly uses TRBD1 or TRBD2 (5 bases each). The sequence was obtained from an adult with an advanced solid tumor such as melanoma, head and neck, liver or kidney cancer. The material sequenced was CD4+ or CD8+ T cells sorted from blood, taken in a trial of the OX40 agonist ivuxolimab. CDR3 in DNA: TGTGCCAGCAGCCAAGCTCGGGGCAGTTTTTTCTCTGGGGCCAACGTCCTGACTTTC. This codes for CASSQARGSFFSGANVLTF.